One TCR beta chain is described in this entry. Its specificity is not known. At one boundary the junction diverges from the germline segment, which might be a read error. The data derive from a study of TIL therapy for anti-PD-1-resistant metastatic lung cancer. Study details: Patients had a median age of approximately 57 years (range roughly 38-75). By whole-exome sequencing, median non-synonymous tumor mutation burden was around 1.5 mutations per megabase.

The study's findings and limits: Treatment-naive, never-smoker and oncogene-addicted patients were overrepresented in this highly selected cohort.

The immunoSEQ assay was v3. Clones were read by immunoSEQ multiplex PCR, and TCRdb kept only the in-frame ones, dropping some. Among 36,000 or so clones, more than 60% were seen once, and the ten largest hold 4.5% to 6%. Time point here: pre-treatment sample, taken before nivolumab and TIL therapy. Germline V CDR1 and CDR2: SSHAT, FNYEAQ (reference sequence). This CDR3 has 15 amino acids. The V and J genes are TRBV7-7 and TRBJ2-3; TRBD2 agrees at 12 bases. The sequence derives from a person aged 25 to 80 with non-small cell lung cancer. The sequences come from blood, collected at baseline. The CDR3 loop is CASSLAGGLADTQYF. The CDR3 nucleotides read TGTGCTAGCAGCCTAGCGGGGGGGCTCGCAGATACGCAGTATTTT.